The 3 T cell receptor beta chains reported below all come from one sample, sequenced in a study of molecular identifiers for immune sequencing clone quantification. Each CDR3 protein is one row after TCRdb ran MiXCR on the PCR reads. The sample contains under 600,000 distinct CDR3 sequences, around 23% of which appear only once. Sample: naive CD8+ T cells from blood, with Jurkat cell RNA spiked in. Noted subset: FACS-sorted CD8+CD4-CCR7+CD45RA+ naive T cells. The receptors were gathered from a human donor in good health. Some libraries in this study had Jurkat cell RNA spiked in.

This clonotype has more than one count but fewer than ten. CDR3 bases: TGTGCCAGCAGCGAGGAGACAGGACCGGCAGACACCATATATTTT. Its translation: CASSEETGPADTIYF. The chain is built from TRBV9 and TRBJ1-3, with D possibly being TRBD1 (6 bases). Germline V gene sequence: CDR1 SGDLS, CDR2 YYNGEE. With 3 bases removed from V and 8 bases from J, the gap between germline ends came to 18 bases. There are 15 residues in the CDR3.

This clonotype was found many times. The chain couples TRBV3-1 to TRBJ2-4; 13 bases fit TRBD2. After removal of 3 bases from V and 6 bases from J, the junction contained 8 bases not matched to a gene. The CDR3 is 17 amino acids. CDR1 and CDR2 from the germline V gene are LGHDT and YNNKEL (reference sequence). CDR3 DNA sequence: TGTGCCAGCAGCCAGGGGACTAGCGGGAATTTAGGAAACATTCAGTACTTC. Translating gives CASSQGTSGNLGNIQYF. The whole variable domain, remainder taken from reference TRBV3-1 and TRBJ2-4, is DTAVSQTPKYLVTQMGNDKSIKCEQNLGHDTMYWYKQDSKKFLKIMFSYNNKELIINETVPNRFSPKSPDKAHLNLHINSLELGDSAVYFCASSQGTSGNLGNIQYFGAGTRLSVL.

About this clonotype itself: A much more abundant neighbour one base away suggests this may be a read error. The chain carries TRBV9 and TRBJ1-2; the D is unclear. Trimming cost V 0 bases and J 1 base, with 7 bases left between them. Germline CDR1 and CDR2: SGDLS and YYNGEE. CDR3 length: 14 amino acids. For the CDR3, the DNA is TGTGCCAGCAGCGTAGAAGGATATAACTATGGCTACACCTTC. Protein sequence: CASSVEGYNYGYTF.